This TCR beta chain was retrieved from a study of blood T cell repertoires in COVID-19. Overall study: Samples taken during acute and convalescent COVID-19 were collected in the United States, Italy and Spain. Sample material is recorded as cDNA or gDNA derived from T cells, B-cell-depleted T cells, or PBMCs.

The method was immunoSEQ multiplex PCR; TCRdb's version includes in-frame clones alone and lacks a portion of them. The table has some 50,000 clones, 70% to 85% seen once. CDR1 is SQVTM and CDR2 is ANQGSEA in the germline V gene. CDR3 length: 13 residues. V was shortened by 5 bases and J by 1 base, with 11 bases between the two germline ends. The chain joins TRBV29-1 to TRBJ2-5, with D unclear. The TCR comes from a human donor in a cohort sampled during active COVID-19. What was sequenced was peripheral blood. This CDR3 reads CSVCPNSQETQYF. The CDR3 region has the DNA TGCAGCGTTTGCCCCAACAGCCAAGAGACCCAGTACTTC.